The rows below give T cell receptor beta chains drawn from one sample of a study of Ad26.COV2.S vaccination and SARS-CoV-2 variants. Produced via immunoSEQ multiplex PCR; TCRdb's table is partial and in-frame only. The table has 300,000 to 400,000 clones, 85% to 90% seen once. This specimen was peripheral blood, taken in a trial of Ad26.COV2.S vaccine versus placebo. Receptor source: a person aged 18-60 years who received the Ad26.COV2.S COVID-19 vaccine or a placebo. CDR3s include the opening cysteine and the closing phenylalanine or tryptophan. The D gene is left open where the match is weak. Rows may omit the clone size; those that give it use once, few, many or a size class.

cdr3_nt cdr3_aa d_call j_call v_call clone_size
TGTGCCAGCAGCCAAGATCTCGGCACTGAAGCTTTCTTT CASSQDLGTEAFF - TRBJ1-1 TRBV14 -
TGTGCCAGCAGCTTAGCGGGACAGGCTGGGGGCTACACCTTC CASSLAGQAGGYTF TRBD1 TRBJ1-2 TRBV11-2 -
TGTGCCAGCAGCGTAGTAGCAGATACGCAGTATTTT CASSVVADTQYF - TRBJ2-3 TRBV9 -
TGTGCCATCAAGCCTAGCGGGGGGGCTGAGACCCAGTACTTC CAIKPSGGAETQYF TRBD2 TRBJ2-5 TRBV10-3 -
TGTGCCAGCAGCTACCAGACCGGGGAGCTGTTTTTT CASSYQTGELFF - TRBJ2-2 TRBV9 -
TGTGCCAGCAGCTCTAGCGGGGGACCCTACAATGAGCAGTTCTTC CASSSSGGPYNEQFF TRBD2 TRBJ2-1 TRBV7-2 -
TGTGCCAGTAGTATGGGGCTGGCCGGGGAGCTGTTTTTT CASSMGLAGELFF - TRBJ2-2 TRBV19 once
TGTGCCAGCAGCGGGACTATGGGGTCCCCTAACATTCAGTACTTC CASSGTMGSPNIQYF TRBD2 TRBJ2-4 TRBV2 once
TGTGCCAGTATAGGGGCAGGGGTGGGCAATGAAAAACTGTTTTTT CASIGAGVGNEKLFF - TRBJ1-4 TRBV19 -
TGTGCCAGCAGTTTTAGGGGTAATTCACCCCTCCACTTT CASSFRGNSPLHF - TRBJ1-6 TRBV12-3/TRBV12-4 -
TGTGCTAGTGGTTACCGGGGGAACACTGAAGCTTTCTTT CASGYRGNTEAFF - TRBJ1-1 TRBV12-5 few
TGTGCCTGGGGACAGGGAGATACGCAGTATTTT CAWGQGDTQYF TRBD1 TRBJ2-3 TRBV30 -
TGCGCCAGCAGCCCCTACATAGGGGGGTTAACTGAAGCTTTCTTT CASSPYIGGLTEAFF - TRBJ1-1 TRBV5-1 few
TGTGCCAGCAGTTACGGCTCAGGGGGAAAGACCCAGTACTTC CASSYGSGGKTQYF TRBD1 TRBJ2-5 TRBV6-6 once
TGTGCCAGCAGCTTAGTGAGTGAGGTAACGGGGGGGCCCGACAAGCAGTTCTTC CASSLVSEVTGGPDKQFF TRBD2 TRBJ2-1 TRBV7-2 -
TGTGCCAGCAGTGAAAGGGGGGGCAGGAACACCGGGGAGCTGTTTTTT CASSERGGRNTGELFF - TRBJ2-2 TRBV2 -
TGTGCCAGCAGCACTTGGACCCGGAATAATGAAAAACTGTTTTTT CASSTWTRNNEKLFF - TRBJ1-4 TRBV7-9 once
TGTGCCAGCAGCGTAGGACAGTCAGATGGCTACACCTTC CASSVGQSDGYTF - TRBJ1-2 TRBV9 -
TGTGCCAGCACGCCCCACCAGGAATCACCCCTCCACTTT CASTPHQESPLHF - TRBJ1-6 TRBV25-1 few
TGCGCCAGCAGCTTGAATGACCCCTTCAGCTATGGCTACACCTTC CASSLNDPFSYGYTF - TRBJ1-2 TRBV5-1 -
TGTGCCAGCAGCTTGGAGGGAAATGGCGGCTACACCTTC CASSLEGNGGYTF - TRBJ1-2 TRBV5-4 -
TGTGCCAGCAGCTTAATGGCGGGGGCGGGAACTGAAGCTTTCTTT CASSLMAGAGTEAFF - TRBJ1-1 TRBV7-3 -
TGTGCCAGCAGCGGGGGGTCTGGGTTCCAAGGGAGGGAGCAGTACTTC CASSGGSGFQGREQYF - TRBJ2-7 TRBV9 -
TGTGCCAGCAGCTTAGCCTATGGAGGGACCAAAGAGACCCAGTACTTC CASSLAYGGTKETQYF - TRBJ2-5 TRBV7-9 few
TGTGCCAGCAGCTTCGCGGGGGTGGGGGCCTACGAGCAGTACTTC CASSFAGVGAYEQYF TRBD2 TRBJ2-7 TRBV7-2 -
TGCGCCAGCAGCCAAGCCGGGACAGGGACGCAGTTCTTC CASSQAGTGTQFF TRBD1 TRBJ2-1 TRBV4-1 -
TGCAGCGTGATAGGAGGTAATCGCTTTGATGGCTACACCTTC CSVIGGNRFDGYTF - TRBJ1-2 TRBV29-1 -
TGTGCCAGCAGCCTCCTTACCCTGAACACCGGGGAGCTGTTTTTT CASSLLTLNTGELFF - TRBJ2-2 TRBV27 -
TGTGCCACCGTCGGGGACGAGGGACTAAACTATGGCTACACCTTC CATVGDEGLNYGYTF - TRBJ1-2 TRBV24-1 -
TGTGCCAGCAGCTTAGTAGGGGATACGCAGTATTTT CASSLVGDTQYF - TRBJ2-3 TRBV7-2 -
TGTGCCAGCAGTCTCCACAGGGTCGATCGCACTGAAGCTTTCTTT CASSLHRVDRTEAFF - TRBJ1-1 TRBV6-5 once
TGTGCCATCCTCCGGGAGACGAACACTGAAGCTTTCTTT CAILRETNTEAFF - TRBJ1-1 TRBV10-3 -
TGTGCCAGCAGCAAGGGACAGCCCACTGAAGCTTTCTTT CASSKGQPTEAFF TRBD1 TRBJ1-1 TRBV7-8 -
TGTGCCAGCAGCTATAGCGGGGGGGCGTCTCCTGAGCAGTTCTTC CASSYSGGASPEQFF TRBD2 TRBJ2-1 TRBV7-2 -
TGCGCCAGTAGACCTCAGGGAGATAGCAATCAGCCCCAGCATTTT CASRPQGDSNQPQHF - TRBJ1-5 TRBV5-1 -
TGTGCCAGTAGTAACCCGTCCGAGCGGGGGGGCTACGAGCAGTACTTC CASSNPSERGGYEQYF TRBD2 TRBJ2-7 TRBV19 -
TGTGCCTGGGGCAGAAGCTCCTATAATTCACCCCTCCACTTT CAWGRSSYNSPLHF - TRBJ1-6 TRBV30 few
TGTGCCAGCAGCTTAGTTTGGACTCGGACAGTAAGCCCACCACCGAACACCGGGGAGCTGTTTTTT CASSLVWTRTVSPPPNTGELFF - TRBJ2-2 TRBV7-8 -
TGTGCCAGCAGTGAATATACTGATTCACCCCTCCACTTT CASSEYTDSPLHF - TRBJ1-6 TRBV25-1 -
TGTGCCACCAGCAGAGATCTGTCAGCCTTAAGCTCCTATAATTCACCCCTCCACTTT CATSRDLSALSSYNSPLHF - TRBJ1-6 TRBV15 -
TGTGCCAGCCGTCTAACCCCAGGGGTGAACACTGAAGCTTTCTTT CASRLTPGVNTEAFF - TRBJ1-1 TRBV19 -
TGTGCCAGCAGCTTCTCTTTCGGCAGCACTGAAGCTTTCTTT CASSFSFGSTEAFF - TRBJ1-1 TRBV11-2 -
TGTGCCAGCAACCCCCGGGGGGGTTTCAGCTATGGCTACACCTTC CASNPRGGFSYGYTF - TRBJ1-2 TRBV5-8 -
TGTGCCAGCAGCGTTCACGGGGGGGCCCGGGAGACCCAGTACTTC CASSVHGGARETQYF TRBD2 TRBJ2-5 TRBV9 -
TGTGCCAGCAGCCCGGGACAGATCTCCCAGCCCCAGCATTTT CASSPGQISQPQHF TRBD1 TRBJ1-5 TRBV5-8 -
TGTGCCAGCAGCCCCCGGGACAGGGGGCCGGGGACTGAAGCTTTCTTT CASSPRDRGPGTEAFF TRBD1 TRBJ1-1 TRBV7-9 -
TGTGCCAGCTCAAATACCGAAAGACAGATCTTC CASSNTERQIF - TRBJ2-1 TRBV18 -
TGTGCCAGCAGGGCCCTCCATGAAAAACTGTTTTTT CASRALHEKLFF - TRBJ1-4 TRBV2 few
TGTGCCAGCAGCCAAGACGTGGGAGGGTTGGTTCAGCCCCAGCATTTT CASSQDVGGLVQPQHF - TRBJ1-5 TRBV4-2 once
TGTGCCAGCAGCCCCAGCTTGGGCGGCTCTGGAAACACCATATATTTT CASSPSLGGSGNTIYF - TRBJ1-3 TRBV5-6 -
TGCGCCAGCAGCTTAATGGCCATCGGTGTTGGCAATCAGCCCCAGCATTTT CASSLMAIGVGNQPQHF - TRBJ1-5 TRBV5-1 -
TGTGCCAGCAGCTTAGTCAGCGAAGCCTACGAGCAGTACTTC CASSLVSEAYEQYF - TRBJ2-7 TRBV7-8 once
TGCGCCAGCAGCCAAGGCCAAGGGGGCCATTCACCCCTCCACTTT CASSQGQGGHSPLHF TRBD1 TRBJ1-6 TRBV4-3 -
TGTGCCAGTCGTCCCAGGGTAAGAAATTCACCCCTCCACTTT CASRPRVRNSPLHF - TRBJ1-6 TRBV19 -
TGTGCCAGCAGCCAAGATTACAGCGGCTACACCTTC CASSQDYSGYTF - TRBJ1-2 TRBV3-1/TRBV3-2 -
TGCGCCAGCAGCCCACGACCCCCGGATACGCAGTATTTT CASSPRPPDTQYF - TRBJ2-3 TRBV4-1 -
TGTGCCAGCAGGCGGACAGGGAGAAACTATGGCTACACCTTC CASRRTGRNYGYTF TRBD1 TRBJ1-2 TRBV6-5 -
TGTGCCAGCAGGACAGGGCCTAGCTCCTACGAGCAGTACTTC CASRTGPSSYEQYF TRBD1 TRBJ2-7 TRBV6-5 -
TGTGCCAGCAGCTTATACGCCGGGACAGGGTTTGAAGAGACCCAGTACTTC CASSLYAGTGFEETQYF TRBD1 TRBJ2-5 TRBV7-8 -